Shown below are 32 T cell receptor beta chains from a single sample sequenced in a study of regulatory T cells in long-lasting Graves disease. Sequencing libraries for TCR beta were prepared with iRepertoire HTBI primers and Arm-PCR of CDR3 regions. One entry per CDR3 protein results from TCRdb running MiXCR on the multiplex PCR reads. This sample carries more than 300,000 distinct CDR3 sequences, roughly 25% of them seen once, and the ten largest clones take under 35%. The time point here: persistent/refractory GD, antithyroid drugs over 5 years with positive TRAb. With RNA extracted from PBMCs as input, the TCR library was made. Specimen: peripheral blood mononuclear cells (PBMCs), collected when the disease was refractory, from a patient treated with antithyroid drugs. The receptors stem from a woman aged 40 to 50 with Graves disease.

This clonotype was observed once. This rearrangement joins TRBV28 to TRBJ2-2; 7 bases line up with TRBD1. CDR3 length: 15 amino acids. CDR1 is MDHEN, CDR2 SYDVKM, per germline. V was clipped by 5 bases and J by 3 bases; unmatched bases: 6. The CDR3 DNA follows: TGTGCCAGCAGTCCCCGGACAGGACACACCGGGGAGCTGTTTTTT. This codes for CASSPRTGHTGELFF.

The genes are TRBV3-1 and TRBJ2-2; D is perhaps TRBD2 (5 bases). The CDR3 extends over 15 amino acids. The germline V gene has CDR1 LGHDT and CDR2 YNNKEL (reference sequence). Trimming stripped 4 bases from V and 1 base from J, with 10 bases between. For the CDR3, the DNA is TGTGCCAGCAGCCTAGGACTCAAGAACACCGGGGAGCTGTTTTTT. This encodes CASSLGLKNTGELFF.

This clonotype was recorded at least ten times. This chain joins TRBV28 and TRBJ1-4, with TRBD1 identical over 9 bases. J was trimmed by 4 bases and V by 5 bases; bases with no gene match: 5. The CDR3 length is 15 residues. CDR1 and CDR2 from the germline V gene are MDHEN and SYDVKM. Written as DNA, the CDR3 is TGTGCCAGCAGTCCACAGGGGGCTATTAATGAAAAACTGTTTTTT. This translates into CASSPQGAINEKLFF.

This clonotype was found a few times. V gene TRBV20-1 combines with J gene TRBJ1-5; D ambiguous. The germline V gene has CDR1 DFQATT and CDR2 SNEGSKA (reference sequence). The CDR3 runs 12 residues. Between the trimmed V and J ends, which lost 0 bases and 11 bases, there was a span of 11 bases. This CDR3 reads CSARENTQAQHF. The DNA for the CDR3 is TGCAGTGCTAGAGAGAATACGCAGGCCCAGCATTTT.

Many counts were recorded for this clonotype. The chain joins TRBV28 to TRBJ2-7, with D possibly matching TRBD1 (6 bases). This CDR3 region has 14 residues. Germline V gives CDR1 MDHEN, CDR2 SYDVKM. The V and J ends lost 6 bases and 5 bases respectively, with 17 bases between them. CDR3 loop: CASRFGVRGHEQYF. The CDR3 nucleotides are TGTGCCAGCAGGTTCGGAGTCAGGGGCCACGAGCAGTACTTC.

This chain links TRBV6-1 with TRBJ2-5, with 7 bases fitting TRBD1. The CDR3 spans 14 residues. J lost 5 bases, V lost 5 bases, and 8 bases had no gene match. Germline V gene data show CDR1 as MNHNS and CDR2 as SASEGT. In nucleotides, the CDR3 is TGTGCCAGCAGTCGCCTAGGGGGCGGGGAGACCCAGTACTTC. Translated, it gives CASSRLGGGETQYF.

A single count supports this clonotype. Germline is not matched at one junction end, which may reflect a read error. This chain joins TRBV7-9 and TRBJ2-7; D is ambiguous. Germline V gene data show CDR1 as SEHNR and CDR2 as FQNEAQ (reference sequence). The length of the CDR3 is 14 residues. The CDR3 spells CASSYGSSPYEQYF. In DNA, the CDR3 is TGCGCCAGCAGCTACGGATCAAGCCCCTACGAGCAGTACTTC.

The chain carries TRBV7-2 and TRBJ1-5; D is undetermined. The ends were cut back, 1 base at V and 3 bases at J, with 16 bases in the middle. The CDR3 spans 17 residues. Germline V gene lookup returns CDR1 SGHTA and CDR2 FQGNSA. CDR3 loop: CASSLVGGRQINQPQHF. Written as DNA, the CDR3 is TGTGCCAGCAGCTTAGTCGGAGGTAGGCAGATCAATCAGCCCCAGCATTTT.

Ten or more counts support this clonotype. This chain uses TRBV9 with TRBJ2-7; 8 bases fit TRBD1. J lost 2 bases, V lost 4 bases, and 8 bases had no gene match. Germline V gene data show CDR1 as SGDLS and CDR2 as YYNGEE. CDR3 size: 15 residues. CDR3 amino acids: CASSTGTGDTYEQYF. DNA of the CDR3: TGTGCCAGCAGCACCGGGACAGGAGATACCTACGAGCAGTACTTC.

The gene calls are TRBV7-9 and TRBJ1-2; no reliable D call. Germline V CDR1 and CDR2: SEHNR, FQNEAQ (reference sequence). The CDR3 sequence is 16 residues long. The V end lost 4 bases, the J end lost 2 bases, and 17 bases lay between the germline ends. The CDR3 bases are TGTGCCAGCAGCTCCCTCCCCGGGCCTAAAAACTATGGCTACACCTTC. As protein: CASSSLPGPKNYGYTF.

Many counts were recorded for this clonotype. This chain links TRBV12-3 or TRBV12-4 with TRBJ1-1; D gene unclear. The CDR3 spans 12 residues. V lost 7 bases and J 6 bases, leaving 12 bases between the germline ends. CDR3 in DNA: TGTGCCAGCAAACTGCCTGGACCTGAAGCTTTCTTT. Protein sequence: CASKLPGPEAFF.

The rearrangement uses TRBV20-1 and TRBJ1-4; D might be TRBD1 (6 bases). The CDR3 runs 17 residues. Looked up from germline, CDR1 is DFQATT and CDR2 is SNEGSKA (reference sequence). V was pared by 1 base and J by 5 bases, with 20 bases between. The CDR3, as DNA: TGCAGTGCTAGAGTTACAGGGATGGGAGAGAAAAATGAAAAACTGTTTTTT. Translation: CSARVTGMGEKNEKLFF.

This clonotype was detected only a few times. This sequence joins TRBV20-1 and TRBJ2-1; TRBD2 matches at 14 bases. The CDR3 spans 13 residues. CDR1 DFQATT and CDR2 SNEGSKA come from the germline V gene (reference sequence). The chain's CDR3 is CRGGLAGVGEQFF. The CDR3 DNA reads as TGCAGGGGGGGACTAGCGGGAGTCGGTGAGCAGTTCTTC.

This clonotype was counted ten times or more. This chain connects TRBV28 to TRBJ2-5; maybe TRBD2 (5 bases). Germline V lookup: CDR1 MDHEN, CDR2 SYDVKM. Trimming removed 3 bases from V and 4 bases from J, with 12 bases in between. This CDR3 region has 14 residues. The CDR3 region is CASSFLGGGETQYF. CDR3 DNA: TGTGCCAGCAGTTTTCTAGGAGGAGGAGAGACCCAGTACTTC.

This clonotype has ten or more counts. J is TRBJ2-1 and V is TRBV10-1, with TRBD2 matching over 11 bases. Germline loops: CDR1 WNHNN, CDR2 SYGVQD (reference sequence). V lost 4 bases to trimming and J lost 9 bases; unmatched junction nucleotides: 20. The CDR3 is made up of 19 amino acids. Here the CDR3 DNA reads TGCGCCAGCAGTGCACGGACTAGCGGGTGGGCTCCGTTTATTTCTGAGCAGTTCTTC. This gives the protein CASSARTSGWAPFISEQFF.

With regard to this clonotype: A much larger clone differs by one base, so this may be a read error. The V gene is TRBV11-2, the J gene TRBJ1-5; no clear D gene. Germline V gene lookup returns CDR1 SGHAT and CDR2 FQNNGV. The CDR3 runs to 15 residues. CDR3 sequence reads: CAGSHLEAFNQPQHF. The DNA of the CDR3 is TGTGCCGGCAGCCACTTAGAGGCCTTCAATCAGCCCCAGCATTTT.

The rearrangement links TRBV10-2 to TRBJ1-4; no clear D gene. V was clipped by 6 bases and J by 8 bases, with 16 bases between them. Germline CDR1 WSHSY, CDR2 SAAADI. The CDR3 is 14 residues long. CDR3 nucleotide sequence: TGCGCCAGCAGACTCCCCGGCTCTGCAGAAAAACTGTTTTTT. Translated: CASRLPGSAEKLFF.

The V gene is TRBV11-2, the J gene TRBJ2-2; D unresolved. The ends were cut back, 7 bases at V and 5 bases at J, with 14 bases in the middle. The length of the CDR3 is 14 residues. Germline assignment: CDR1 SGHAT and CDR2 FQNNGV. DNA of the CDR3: TGTGCCAGCAAAGGGAAGGGCCGTACCGGGGAGCTGTTTTTT. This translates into CASKGKGRTGELFF.

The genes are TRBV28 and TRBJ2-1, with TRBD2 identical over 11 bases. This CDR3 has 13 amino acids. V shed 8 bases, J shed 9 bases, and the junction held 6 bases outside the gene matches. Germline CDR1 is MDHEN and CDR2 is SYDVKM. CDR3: CASGSGRAFEQFF. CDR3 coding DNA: TGTGCCAGCGGTAGCGGGAGGGCCTTTGAGCAGTTCTTC.

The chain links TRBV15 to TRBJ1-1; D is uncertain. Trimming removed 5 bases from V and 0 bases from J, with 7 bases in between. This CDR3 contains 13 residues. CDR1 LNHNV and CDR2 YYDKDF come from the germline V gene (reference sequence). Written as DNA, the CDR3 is TGTGCCACCAGCTCTCTCATGAACACTGAAGCTTTCTTT. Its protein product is CATSSLMNTEAFF.

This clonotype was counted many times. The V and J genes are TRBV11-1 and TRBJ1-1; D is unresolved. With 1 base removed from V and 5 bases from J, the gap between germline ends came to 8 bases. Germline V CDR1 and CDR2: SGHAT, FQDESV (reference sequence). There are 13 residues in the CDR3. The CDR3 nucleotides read TGTGCCAGCAGCTTAGATCCCGGAACTGAAGCTTTCTTT. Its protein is CASSLDPGTEAFF.

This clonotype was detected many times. The CDR3 DNA follows: TGTGCCAGCAGTTACGGCGGGACAGTTAGTTTATACGAGCAGTACTTC. It translates to CASSYGGTVSLYEQYF. This chain connects TRBV6-5 to TRBJ2-7; a weak D match, TRBD1 (7 bases). The germline gives CDR1 MNHEY, CDR2 SVGAGI. The CDR3 is made up of 16 amino acids. V shed 2 bases and J shed 4 bases, with 18 bases lying between them.

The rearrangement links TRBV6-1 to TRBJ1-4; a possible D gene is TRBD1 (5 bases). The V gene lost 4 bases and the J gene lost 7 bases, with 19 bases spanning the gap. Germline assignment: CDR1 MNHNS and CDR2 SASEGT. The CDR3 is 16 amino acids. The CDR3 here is CASSGFRGAGIEKLFF. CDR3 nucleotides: TGTGCCAGCAGTGGATTTAGGGGCGCGGGAATTGAAAAACTGTTTTTT.

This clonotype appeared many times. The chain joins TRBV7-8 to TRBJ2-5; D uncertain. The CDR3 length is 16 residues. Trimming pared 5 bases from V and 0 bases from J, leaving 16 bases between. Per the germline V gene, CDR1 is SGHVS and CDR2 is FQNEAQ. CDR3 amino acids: CASSLPSSPNQETQYF. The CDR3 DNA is TGTGCCAGCAGCCTTCCGTCGAGCCCCAACCAAGAGACCCAGTACTTC.

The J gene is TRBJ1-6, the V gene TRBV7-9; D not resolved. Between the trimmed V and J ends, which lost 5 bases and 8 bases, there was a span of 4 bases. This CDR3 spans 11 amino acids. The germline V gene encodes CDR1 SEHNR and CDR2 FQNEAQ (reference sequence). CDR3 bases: TGTGCCAGCAGCAGAGATTCACCCCTCCACTTT. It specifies CASSRDSPLHF.

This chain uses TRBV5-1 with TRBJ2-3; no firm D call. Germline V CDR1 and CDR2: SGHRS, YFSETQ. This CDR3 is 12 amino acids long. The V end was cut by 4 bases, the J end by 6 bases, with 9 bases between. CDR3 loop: CASSIGLDTQYF. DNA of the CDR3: TGCGCCAGCAGCATCGGTTTGGATACGCAGTATTTT.

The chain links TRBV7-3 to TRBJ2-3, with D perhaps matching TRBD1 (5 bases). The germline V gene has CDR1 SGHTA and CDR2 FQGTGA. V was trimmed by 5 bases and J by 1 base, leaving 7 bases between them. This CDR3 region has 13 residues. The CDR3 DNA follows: TGTGCCAGCAGCAAAGGGGGCACAGATACGCAGTATTTT. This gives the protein CASSKGGTDTQYF.

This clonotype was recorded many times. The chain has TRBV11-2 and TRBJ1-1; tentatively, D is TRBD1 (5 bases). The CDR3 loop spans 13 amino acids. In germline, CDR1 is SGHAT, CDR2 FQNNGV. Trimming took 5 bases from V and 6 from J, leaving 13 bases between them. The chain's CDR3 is CASSPSSGPEAFF. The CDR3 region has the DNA TGTGCCAGCAGCCCCTCCTCAGGGCCTGAAGCTTTCTTT.

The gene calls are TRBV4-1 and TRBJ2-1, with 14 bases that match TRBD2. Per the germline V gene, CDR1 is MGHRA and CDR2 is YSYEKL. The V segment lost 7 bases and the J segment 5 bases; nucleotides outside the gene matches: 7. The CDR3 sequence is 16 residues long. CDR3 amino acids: CASTPGLAGGHNEQFF. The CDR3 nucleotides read TGCGCCAGCACACCCGGACTAGCGGGAGGCCACAATGAGCAGTTCTTC.

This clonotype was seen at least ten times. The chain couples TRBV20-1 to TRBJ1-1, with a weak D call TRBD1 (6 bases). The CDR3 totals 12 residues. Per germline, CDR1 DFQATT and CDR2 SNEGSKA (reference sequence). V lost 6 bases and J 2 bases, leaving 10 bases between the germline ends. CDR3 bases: TGCAGTGCCAGGACAGCTAACACTGAAGCTTTCTTT. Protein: CSARTANTEAFF.

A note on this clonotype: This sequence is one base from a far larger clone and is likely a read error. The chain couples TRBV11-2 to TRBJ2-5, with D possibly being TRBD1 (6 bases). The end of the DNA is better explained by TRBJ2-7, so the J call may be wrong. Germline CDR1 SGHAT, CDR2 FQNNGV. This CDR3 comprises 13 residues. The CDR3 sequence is CASSTYREYEQYF. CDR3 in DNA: TGTGCCAGCAGCACATACAGGGAGTACGAGCAGTACTTC.

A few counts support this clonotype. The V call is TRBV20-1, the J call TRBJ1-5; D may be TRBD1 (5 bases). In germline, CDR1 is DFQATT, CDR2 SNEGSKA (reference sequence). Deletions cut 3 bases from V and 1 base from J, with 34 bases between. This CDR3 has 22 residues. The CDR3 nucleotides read TGCAGTGCTAGGGACGAGACCGCCATAGATTGGATAGGGGCGATAAGCAATCAGCCCCAGCATTTT. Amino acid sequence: CSARDETAIDWIGAISNQPQHF.